The T cell receptor beta chain described here comes from a study of CD4 T cells in relation to SARS-CoV-2 and coronaviruses. Turning to the study itself: The HLA restriction of the shared crossreactive spike epitopes was mapped. General study findings and limits: Pre-pandemic and post-infection samples never came from the same donor. The assay detects memory recall responses, not culture-primed primary responses.

The assay was immunoSEQ multiplex PCR, and TCRdb's table has in-frame clones only and misses some. The table lists nearly 70,000 clones, approximately 93% of them singletons. Before the COVID-19 pandemic, during about 2011-2019, CD4+ T cells were taken from unexposed donors. Naive and memory CD4+ T cells came from enriched cryopreserved PBMCs. Regarding this clone: Its antigen remains unknown.

V was cut by 2 bases and J by 2 bases, with 7 bases left in between. This CDR3 has 13 residues. The germline V gene encodes CDR1 SGHRS and CDR2 YFSETQ. V usage is TRBV5-1 and J usage is TRBJ1-1, with unresolved D. The TCR comes from a human donor in good health. Material: naive CD4+ T cells from PBMCs. Documented subset: naive CD4+ T cells isolated by negative enrichment. The DNA for the CDR3 is TGCGCCAGCAGCTTAAACAGAAACACTGAAGCTTTCTTT. It codes for CASSLNRNTEAFF.